These 15 T cell receptor beta chains were sequenced from one sample in a study of CD8 T cells in Susac syndrome. Reverse transcription of 0.5 to 1 ug RNA was performed with random hexamers. TCRdb analysed the immunoSEQ multiplex PCR reads with MiXCR anew, one entry per CDR3 protein. The sample has tens of thousands of distinct CDR3 sequences, roughly 91% seen once. The specimen was CD4+ T cells from PBMCs. Receptors originate from a human donor with Susac syndrome.

This chain joins TRBV29-1 and TRBJ2-7, with D possibly matching TRBD1 (5 bases). The CDR3 consists of 14 residues. Germline V gene lookup returns CDR1 SQVTM and CDR2 ANQGSEA. The ends were cut back, 4 bases at V and 2 bases at J, with 15 bases in the middle. CDR3: CSVVPRVPAYEQYF. DNA of the CDR3: TGCAGCGTTGTGCCCAGGGTTCCCGCCTACGAGCAGTACTTC.

The chain carries TRBV7-3 and TRBJ2-3, with no clear D. CDR1 SGHTA and CDR2 FQGTGA come from the germline V gene. Trimming took 5 bases from V and 2 from J, leaving 8 bases between them. The CDR3 has 13 amino acids. CDR3 DNA sequence: TGTGCCAGCAGCCCGACCACCACAGATACGCAGTATTTT. Protein sequence: CASSPTTTDTQYF. The full variable domain, in which reference TRBV7-3 and TRBJ2-3 provide the parts outside the CDR3, is GAGVSQTPSNKVTEKGKYVELRCDPISGHTALYWYRQSLGQGPEFLIYFQGTGAADDSGLPNDRFFAVRPEGSVSTLKIQRTERGDSAVYLCASSPTTTDTQYFGPGTRLTVL.

The chain has TRBV19 and TRBJ1-6, with TRBD1 identical over 11 bases. V shed 5 bases and J 8 bases; nucleotides not matched to a gene: 2. This CDR3 comprises 14 residues. Germline CDR1 is LNHDA and CDR2 is SQIVND (reference sequence). The CDR3 nucleotides are TGTGCCAGTAGTCGGACAGGGGGCTATTCACCCCTCCACTTT. Residues: CASSRTGGYSPLHF.

V and J are TRBV27 and TRBJ2-7; 7 nucleotides agree with TRBD1. The CDR3 is 14 residues long. J was trimmed by 7 bases and V by 2 bases; bases with no gene match: 8. Germline lookup yields CDR1 MNHEY and CDR2 SMNVEV (reference sequence). The CDR3 DNA is TGTGCCAGCAGTTTAGAGACAGGGCGGAGTGAGCAGTACTTC. Protein: CASSLETGRSEQYF.

This chain uses TRBV9 with TRBJ1-1; TRBD1 might be the D (5 bases). V lost 3 bases and J 5 bases, leaving 11 bases between the germline ends. CDR3 length: 13 residues. CDR1 and CDR2 from the germline V gene are SGDLS and YYNGEE. The CDR3 sequence is CASSDQGITEAFF. The CDR3 nucleotides are TGTGCCAGCAGCGACCAGGGAATTACTGAAGCTTTCTTT.

The chain is built from TRBV7-2 and TRBJ2-1; TRBD2 matches 10 bases. The germline V gene encodes CDR1 SGHTA and CDR2 FQGNSA. V lost 2 bases to trimming and J lost 2 bases; unmatched junction nucleotides: 12. This CDR3 contains 19 residues. The CDR3 bases are TGTGCCAGCAGCTTAAGCATCAGTCTAGCGGGGGCTACCTACAATGAGCAGTTCTTC. It encodes CASSLSISLAGATYNEQFF.

V usage is TRBV4-3 and J usage is TRBJ2-3; D is undetermined. This CDR3 comprises 15 residues. The V gene lost 0 bases and the J gene lost 0 bases, with 7 bases spanning the gap. Germline V gene lookup returns CDR1 LGHNA and CDR2 YSLEER. The DNA for the CDR3 is TGCGCCAGCAGCCAAGATGTGCAGAGCACAGATACGCAGTATTTT. It yields the protein CASSQDVQSTDTQYF.

The CDR3: CATGSDASNQPQHF. As DNA, the CDR3 is TGTGCCACCGGATCGGATGCCAGCAATCAGCCCCAGCATTTT. This rearrangement joins TRBV24-1 to TRBJ1-5; D gene ambiguous. Germline V CDR1 and CDR2: KGHDR, SFDVKD. The CDR3 extends over 14 amino acids. Trimming left V 9 bases short and J 1 base short, with 12 bases between.

The V call is TRBV20-1, the J call TRBJ2-1, with 11 bases aligning to TRBD2. This CDR3 has 15 residues. CDR1 is DFQATT, CDR2 SNEGSKA, per germline (reference sequence). After removal of 6 bases from V and 7 bases from J, the junction contained 11 bases not matched to a gene. The CDR3 loop is CSAPVSGRALNEQFF. As DNA, the CDR3 is TGCAGTGCCCCCGTTAGCGGGAGGGCCTTAAATGAGCAGTTCTTC.

This clonotype was detected a few times. The V gene is TRBV18, the J gene TRBJ2-6; D is unresolved. V was pared by 3 bases and J by 0 bases, with 3 bases between. This CDR3 comprises 14 residues. Germline assignment: CDR1 KGHSH and CDR2 LQKENI. The CDR3 region has the DNA TGTGCCAGCTCACCGATCTCTGGGGCCAACGTCCTGACTTTC. Its translation is CASSPISGANVLTF.

This clonotype was found a few times. CDR3 sequence: CASSPGNTIYF. The DNA of the CDR3 is TGTGCCAGCAGCCCTGGAAACACCATATATTTT. The chain employs TRBV14 and TRBJ1-3, with D unresolved. This CDR3 spans 11 amino acids. Germline V CDR1 and CDR2: SGHDN, FVKESK. Trimming cost V 4 bases and J 2 bases, with 0 bases left between them.

The rearrangement joins TRBV5-1 to TRBJ2-5; D not resolved. The germline gives CDR1 SGHRS, CDR2 YFSETQ. This CDR3 is 14 amino acids long. Trimming pared 4 bases from V and 5 bases from J, leaving 15 bases between. DNA of the CDR3: TGCGCCAGCAGCCTCGAGTCGATCCGCGAGACCCAGTACTTC. Amino acids: CASSLESIRETQYF.

The rearrangement uses TRBV6-5 and TRBJ1-5; the match to TRBD1 covers 8 bases. The CDR3 contains 15 residues. Germline CDR1 MNHEY, CDR2 SVGAGI. With V trimmed by 5 bases and J by 5 bases, 8 bases remained unmatched. In DNA form, the CDR3 reads TGTGCCAGCAGTATAAACAGGGGGTCAGATCAGCCCCAGCATTTT. As protein: CASSINRGSDQPQHF.

This CDR3 reads CASSPGTVANEKLFF. Here the CDR3 DNA reads TGTGCCAGCAGTCCGGGGACAGTTGCTAATGAAAAACTGTTTTTT. The chain is built from TRBV27 and TRBJ1-4; TRBD1 matches 7 bases. CDR1 is MNHEY, CDR2 SMNVEV, per germline (reference sequence). Trimming cost V 5 bases and J 3 bases; bases outside gene matches: 6. The CDR3 loop spans 15 amino acids.

V usage is TRBV20-1 and J usage is TRBJ1-2, with D possibly TRBD1 on 6 matching bases. This CDR3 contains 13 residues. Germline CDR1 reads DFQATT; CDR2 reads SNEGSKA (reference sequence). Trimming took off 6 bases at V and 2 bases at J, with 13 bases between the two ends. Written as DNA, the CDR3 is TGCAGTGCCTCCGGGGGGCTAAACTATGGCTACACCTTC. Translating it yields CSASGGLNYGYTF.